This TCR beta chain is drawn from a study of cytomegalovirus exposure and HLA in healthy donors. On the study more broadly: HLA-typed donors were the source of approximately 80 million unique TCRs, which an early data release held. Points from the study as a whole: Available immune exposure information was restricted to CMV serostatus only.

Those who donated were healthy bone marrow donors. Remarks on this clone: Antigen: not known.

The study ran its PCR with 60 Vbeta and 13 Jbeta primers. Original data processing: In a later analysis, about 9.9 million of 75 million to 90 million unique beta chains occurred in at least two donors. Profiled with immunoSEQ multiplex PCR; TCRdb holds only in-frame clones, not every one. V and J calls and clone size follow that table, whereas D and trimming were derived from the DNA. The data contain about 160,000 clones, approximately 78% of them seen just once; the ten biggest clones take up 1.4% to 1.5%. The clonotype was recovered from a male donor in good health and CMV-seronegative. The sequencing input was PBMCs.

CDR3 bases: TGTGCCAGCTCACCCGGGACTAGCGATAAAGATACGCAGTATTTT. This gives the protein CASSPGTSDKDTQYF. This chain uses TRBV18 with TRBJ2-3; 10 bases agree with TRBD2. With V trimmed by 3 bases and J by 5 bases, 5 bases remained unmatched. The germline V gene encodes CDR1 KGHSH and CDR2 LQKENI. The CDR3 contains 15 residues. The variable domain in full, with the rest retrieved from reference TRBV18 and TRBJ2-3, is NAGVMQNPRHLVRRRGQEARLRCSPMKGHSHVYWYRQLPEEGLKFMVYLQKENIIDESGMPKERFSAEFPKEGPSILRIQQVVRGDSAAYFCASSPGTSDKDTQYFGPGTRLTVL.